The clone carrying this T cell receptor beta chain was detected ten times or more. The data stem from a study of regulatory T cells in long-lasting Graves disease. Losses at the gene ends were 2 bases for V and 2 bases for J; bases not matched to a gene: 11. The germline V gene encodes CDR1 MDHEN and CDR2 SYDVKM. The CDR3 runs to 17 residues. Construction of TCR beta libraries relied on iRepertoire HTBI primers and on Arm-PCR targeting CDR3 regions. TCRdb re-derived calls from the multiplex PCR reads in MiXCR, one entry per CDR3 protein. The data hold 350,000 to 450,000 distinct CDR3 sequences, with roughly 23% observed a single time. Noted time point: persistent/refractory GD, antithyroid drugs over 5 years with positive TRAb. Extracted RNA from PBMCs served as the source of the TCR library.

The chain combines TRBV28 with TRBJ2-7, with TRBD2 matching 8 bases. The sequence derives from a female donor with Graves disease. This material consisted of peripheral blood mononuclear cells (PBMCs), taken when the disease was refractory, from a patient treated with antithyroid drugs. In DNA, the CDR3 is TGTGCCAGCAGTTTACCAGGGACTAGAAGCAAAACCTACGAGCAGTACTTC. Encoded protein: CASSLPGTRSKTYEQYF.